Presented here are 5 T cell receptor beta chains from one specimen sequenced in a study of response to subunit inactivated influenza vaccine. TCRdb fed the RT-PCR reads into MiXCR, producing one record per CDR3 protein. The data show a few hundred thousand distinct CDR3 sequences, around 15% seen once. Specimen: PBMCs from blood, collected 11 to 12 days after vaccination. The receptors originated from a man between 50 and 59 years old who received an inactivated influenza vaccine.

This clonotype was recorded a few times. CDR3 nucleotides: TGTGCCAGCAGCGGACTAGCGGGCGCGTATTACAATGAGCAGTTCTTC. The encoded protein is CASSGLAGAYYNEQFF. The chain recombines TRBV12-3 or TRBV12-4 with TRBJ2-1, with 11 bases matching TRBD2. The ends lost 6 bases at V and 4 bases at J; junction bases unmatched: 8. This CDR3 has 16 amino acids.

The chain recombines TRBV7-9 with TRBJ2-3; 8 bases map to TRBD2. The CDR3 runs to 15 residues. Trimming removed 2 bases from V and 2 bases from J; junction bases left unmatched: 3. The germline gives CDR1 SEHNR, CDR2 FQNEAQ (reference sequence). The CDR3 region is CASSLRSGATDTQYF. CDR3 coding DNA: TGTGCCAGCAGCTTACGTAGCGGGGCCACAGATACGCAGTATTTT.

This clonotype was observed many times. This sequence joins TRBV5-1 and TRBJ2-7; possibly TRBD2 for D (5 bases). CDR3 length: 15 residues. Deletions cut 4 bases from V and 2 bases from J, with 16 bases between. Per the germline V gene, CDR1 is SGHRS and CDR2 is YFSETQ. CDR3: CASSPGGGFTYEQYF. The CDR3 nucleotides read TGCGCCAGCAGCCCCGGAGGCGGATTCACCTACGAGCAGTACTTC.

This clonotype was seen many times. The chain couples TRBV2 to TRBJ2-5; 7 nucleotides line up with TRBD1. There are 13 residues in the CDR3. Germline values: CDR1 SNHLY, CDR2 FYNNEI. Trimming at V came to 5 bases and at J to 5 bases, leaving 5 bases not matched to a gene. CDR3 region: CASSRQGGETQYF. For the CDR3, the DNA is TGTGCCAGCAGTCGACAGGGTGGGGAGACCCAGTACTTC.

A few counts support this clonotype. V usage is TRBV7-9 and J usage is TRBJ2-5; TRBD1 matches 7 bases. The CDR3 runs 12 residues. V lost 6 bases, J lost 11 bases, and 9 bases stayed unmatched. Germline values: CDR1 SEHNR, CDR2 FQNEAQ (reference sequence). For the CDR3, the DNA is TGTGCCAGCAGTATGAAGCCGGGACAGCAGTACTTC. Amino acids: CASSMKPGQQYF. Full variable domain (missing parts from reference TRBV7-9 and TRBJ2-5): DTGVSQNPRHKITKRGQNVTFRCDPISEHNRLYWYRQTLGQGPEFLTYFQNEAQLEKSRLLSDRFSAERPKGSFSTLEIQRTEQGDSAMYLCASSMKPGQQYFGPGTRLLVL.